This T cell receptor beta chain was identified during a study of regulatory T cells in long-lasting Graves disease (dated by TCRdb to 2020 to 2023). About the investigation overall: Newly diagnosed Graves' disease patients had taken antithyroid drugs for less than 3 months. This study used TCR sequencing and RNA sequencing of peripheral blood to compare persistent Graves' disease patients against newly diagnosed Graves' disease patients. The study was conducted in China and was registered as a clinical trial. A total of around 35 samples underwent TCR sequencing: about 13 from persistent and some 20 from newly diagnosed Graves' disease patients.

Library preparation employed multiplex PCR. The sequencer listed for this sample is Illumina HiSeq 4000. CDR3 regions were amplified by Arm-PCR with iRepertoire HTBI primers to construct TCR beta libraries. Before sequencing, the PCR products underwent gel purification. The study's own analysis went as follows. Gene usage analysis of CDR3 amino acid clonotypes used the approximately 62 TRBV and about 14 TRBJ segments found across samples. COPE and FqMerger were used to merge the filtered high-quality paired reads into contigs. Contigs were aligned with BLAST to IMGT TRBV, TRBD and TRBJ reference genes, and CDR3 was defined per IMGT. Clonotypes above 0.1% frequency were classified as highly expanded clones. Repertoire diversity was measured by Shannon entropy, and V-J evenness by the Gini coefficient. Public clonotypes were defined as clonotypes shared by more than one individual. Through fastp at Q25 and MiXCR, TCRdb rebuilt clones from the public reads, retaining in-frame beta chains. For every CDR3 protein sequence, its rows merge into one entry that carries the most common genes and DNA. What appears here as the V and J calls and clone size reflects TCRdb's work, not the paper's. The sample has 350,000 to 500,000 distinct CDR3 sequences on record, about 16% of them singletons. The ten most abundant clones make up roughly 23% of the sample.

What the study reported, not specific to this receptor: Preferential use of TRBV28, TRBJ1-2 and TRBJ2-5 was observed in persistent disease, whereas TRBV20-1 and TRBJ2-1 were favored in newly diagnosed disease. As a limitation, the authors acknowledged that the small sample size may reduce accuracy. Sequencing and analysis were limited to the TCR beta chain. Peripheral blood alone was examined, since thyroid tissue, which constituted the primary lesion, could not be accessed. Patients with persistent disease shared more public clonotypes (about 2,500) than newly diagnosed patients did (nearly 1,000). Persistent Graves' disease patients showed lower TCR Shannon entropy and fewer highly expanded clones than newly diagnosed patients, suggesting clonal expansion.

In the case of this clonotype: Its antigen target is currently unknown. Base quality data are lacking; no much larger clone is found one base away.

Read against the paper, the sample's time point label means: newly diagnosed GD, antithyroid drugs for less than 3 months. For both TCR sequencing and RNA sequencing, RNA was extracted from PBMCs using TRIzol. The diagnosis of Graves' disease followed American Thyroid Association guidelines. The patients came from an endocrinology department in Xi'an, China. From each patient, around 9 milliliters of peripheral blood was collected into an EDTA anticoagulant tube. PBMCs were isolated by Ficoll Paque Plus density gradient separation without further T cell sorting. An Agilent 2100 Bioanalyzer and agarose gel were used to check RNA quality, while a NanoDrop 2000 measured RNA concentration. Based on the germline V gene (reference sequence), the CDR1 and CDR2 sequences are WNHNN and SYGVQD. Cut back by 0 bases and 7 bases, the V and J ends lie 16 bases apart. From the cysteine up to the phenylalanine, the CDR3 has a length of 16 residues. Only the CDR3 part of the read is kept: 48 bases, read in frame from the first base.

These same data were also listed under a study on T cells in Graves' hyperthyroidism and ophthalmopathy. As described in the second report: Graves' hyperthyroidism was defined as stable when no progression to ophthalmopathy occurred over 18 months of follow-up. Hyperthyroidism patients were newly diagnosed, with disease duration under 2 months, and aged 18 to 65 years. Exclusion was applied to patients with uncontrolled infections, other autoimmune diseases, pregnancy or lactation. Diagnoses were established on the basis of clinical symptoms, serum thyroxine and TRAb, thyroid ultrasound, and orbital computed tomography. A first-round RT-PCR of the TCR CDR3 used the HTBI primer set with the Qiagen OneStep RT-PCR kit. Blood samples also contained most of the expanded thyroid clonotypes (frequency above 0.001), which suggests that blood repertoires may reflect thyroid immune responses. In cross-validation, a model built on a 13 V-J signature told ophthalmopathy apart from stable hyperthyroidism with approximately 90% sensitivity and roughly 81% specificity, and in testing the same model reached 80%/75%. In validation, the model predicted progression to ophthalmopathy with approximately 71% sensitivity and 72% to 75% specificity, a median of roughly seven months before onset. A discovery cohort of roughly 100 patients, about 40 with Graves' ophthalmopathy and under 60 with stable Graves' hyperthyroidism, was used to find distinguishing TCR V-J signatures. Prospective prediction of ophthalmopathy was tested in an independent validation cohort consisting of 18 hyperthyroidism patients and 15 or so patients who later progressed to ophthalmopathy. The 100 discovery patients were randomly split 7:3 into training and test sets. In addition, the study compared T-cell repertoires in thyroid tissue and in blood from six Graves' hyperthyroidism patients. After sampling, hyperthyroidism patients received methimazole starting at 30 mg daily, and ophthalmopathy patients received high-dose intravenous methylprednisolone. Libraries were constructed in a second round of multiplex PCR, after which size selection and purification were carried out. The libraries were sequenced on an Illumina HiSeq2000 using paired-end 100 bp reads. SOAPnuke was used to process the raw data, throwing out any read that contained adapters or uncalled bases, had a mean Phred below 15, or lacked an exact constant-primer or identifier match. COPE v1.2.5 was used to merge high-quality paired reads, and clonotypes were defined as unique nucleotide sequences. Clonotypes were aligned to IMGT TRBV, TRBD and TRBJ reference segments using MiTCR v1.1. Only V-J combinations with frequency above 0.0001, covering about 99% of repertoires, were analysed. The TCS score was defined as F50 (clonal expansion) divided by E x V (chaos), with BLOSUM62-based TCRdist calculated between CDR3 peptides within each V-J. Welch's t-statistics and random forest reduced 500 to 550 V-J features to about 12, which were used in a naive Bayes classifier (R e1071). No statistical method was used to fix the sample size in advance, and group allocation was not hidden from the investigators. TCR Vbeta CDR3 sequencing of approximately 140 peripheral blood samples (43 ophthalmopathy, about 75 hyperthyroidism and approximately 17 progressor patients) is reported in the paper.

Sequences were derived from peripheral blood mononuclear cells (PBMCs), sampled at new diagnosis, from a patient treated with antithyroid drugs. This receptor was taken from a woman between 18 and 29 years old with Graves disease. Donor details come from another sample of the same person, matched by shared clones. In this chain, TRBV10-1 is recombined with TRBJ2-1; TRBD2 is possibly the D segment (6 matching bases). The sequence in DNA is TGCGCCAGCAGTGAGTCGGCGGGTCAGGAGGGGAATGAGCAGTTCTTC. Its product reads: CASSESAGQEGNEQFF.